This T cell receptor beta chain was recovered during a study of blood T cell repertoires in COVID-19. Study-level background: Specimens from acute and convalescent COVID-19 originated in the United States, Italy and Spain. The analysed material was cDNA or gDNA that came from T cells, B-cell-depleted T cells, or PBMCs.

Trimming cost V 2 bases and J 0 bases, with 14 bases left between them. The length of the CDR3 is 17 residues. The germline CDR1 and CDR2 sequences are SGHVS and FQNEAQ. Authors' data handling: Nucleated cell counts were estimated from reference gene primer amplification. The repertoire was sequenced with immunoSEQ multiplex PCR; TCRdb's copy has only in-frame clones and lacks some. The DNA gave D and trimming, while V, J and clone size come from that table. The table shows 250,000 or so clones, with roughly nine tenths occurring only once. Sequencing used peripheral blood. The V gene is TRBV7-8, the J gene TRBJ1-3; possibly TRBD1 for D (6 bases). The receptor was isolated from a woman in her thirties or forties who had recovered from COVID-19. The CDR3 protein is CASSLFQGHSSGNTIYF. The CDR3 DNA is TGTGCCAGCAGCTTATTTCAGGGGCACAGCTCTGGAAACACCATATATTTT. Full variable domain (missing parts from reference TRBV7-8 and TRBJ1-3): GAGVSQSPRYKVAKRGQDVALRCDPISGHVSLFWYQQALGQGPEFLTYFQNEAQLDKSGLPSDRFFAERPEGSVSTLKIQRTQQEDSAVYLCASSLFQGHSSGNTIYFGEGSWLTVV.